This T cell receptor (beta chain) stems from a study of cytomegalovirus exposure and HLA in healthy donors. Study-wide findings and caveats: The study listed 164 cytomegalovirus-associated TCR beta chains. In a later analysis, donors in an Asian-associated ancestry cluster reportedly had fewer N-insertions in productive TCRs than the cohort mean. When the data were analyzed later, several of the most significant clusters appeared to be linked to common viral pathogens.

This clone appeared a few times. What it binds is unknown. Sampled while nominally healthy, donors likely had unrecorded immune exposures. The PCR ran on 60 Vbeta and 13 Jbeta primers. Sequencing used immunoSEQ multiplex PCR; TCRdb keeps in-frame clones, though not all of them. The sample lists some 200,000 clones, roughly 13% occurring once. The CDR3 totals 14 residues. Deletions cut 5 bases from V and 0 bases from J, with 11 bases between. The germline V gene has CDR1 MNHEY and CDR2 SVGAGI. The sequence derives from a man over 45 in good health and CMV-seropositive. The sequenced sample was PBMCs. The chain joins TRBV6-5 to TRBJ2-7; a possible D gene is TRBD1 (6 bases). CDR3 residues: CASSERDTSYEQYV. As DNA, the CDR3 is TGTGCCAGCAGTGAACGGGACACCTCCTACGAGCAGTACGTC.